The entry that follows covers one T cell receptor beta chain sequence. The antigen remains unidentified. At one end the junction does not follow the germline gene, possibly because of a read error. This entry belongs to a study of post-analysis software for immune sequencing data. Study-level findings and limits: Patients used about five TRBV segments, including TRBV5-6, TRBV5-1 and TRBV20-1, more often than controls.

The CDR3 runs to 15 residues. From germline, CDR1 is SGDLS and CDR2 YYNGEE. Unique molecular identifiers were carried by the TCR beta cDNA libraries. MiXCR, run by TCRdb on the PCR reads, gives a single entry per CDR3 protein. The table records 600,000 to 700,000 distinct CDR3 sequences, approximately 59% of them present only once. Sequences were obtained from blood. J is TRBJ2-2 and V is TRBV9, with D perhaps assigned TRBD1 or TRBD2 (6 bases each). This receptor was taken from a girl aged 2 to 10 with multiple sclerosis. For the CDR3, the DNA is TGTGCCAGCAGCGCACTTGGGCGGGACACCGGGGGGCTGTTTTTT. Amino acid sequence: CASSALGRDTGGLFF. Combining the CDR3 with reference TRBV9 and TRBJ2-2 gives the whole variable domain DSGVTQTPKHLITATGQRVTLRCSPRSGDLSVYWYQQSLDQGLQFLIQYYNGEERAKGNILERFSAQQFPDLHSELNLSSLELGDSALYFCASSALGRDTGGLFFGEGSRLTVL.